These 9 T cell receptor beta chains were all obtained from the same sample, sequenced in a study of synovial regulatory T cells in juvenile arthritis. TCRdb keeps only in-frame clones here, not all; method: immunoSEQ multiplex PCR. The sample holds about 2,100 clones. The synovial samples were synovial fluid, paired with peripheral blood from each active arthritis patient. Sequenced input: Treg cells from the synovium. The receptors come from a donor aged 2 to 35 with juvenile idiopathic arthritis.

Judged by frequency, this clone is medium-sized. J is TRBJ1-1 and V is TRBV4-2; TCRdb's assignment of TRBD1 cannot be checked, as there is no DNA. The CDR3 loop spans 14 amino acids. No DNA sequence was recorded. The V gene's germline CDR1 is LGHNA and CDR2 YNFKEQ. The CDR3 sequence is CASSQDPTGIQAFF.

This clone is medium-sized by frequency. V is TRBV15 and J is TRBJ2-3. The CDR3 spans 13 residues. No DNA is listed. Germline CDR1 and CDR2: LNHNV and YYDKDF (reference sequence). This chain's CDR3 is CATSRDLEDTQYF.

Measured by frequency, this clone is medium-sized (0.01 to 0.1%). This chain uses TRBV6-1 with TRBJ1-2; TCRdb names TRBD1, which stays unverified in the absence of DNA. CDR1 is MNHNS and CDR2 is SASEGT in the germline V gene. The CDR3 has 13 amino acids. DNA for this receptor is not on file. CDR3 in amino acids: CASRDTGHYGYTF.

This clone is identified as medium-sized from frequency. The chain couples TRBV30 to TRBJ1-5; TCRdb designates TRBD1, a call that cannot be tested without DNA. From germline, CDR1 is GTSNPN and CDR2 SVGIG (reference sequence). The CDR3 spans 13 residues. No coding sequence is recorded. The CDR3 is CAWSTGPNQPQHF.

Measured by frequency, this clone is medium-sized. The rearrangement joins TRBV23-1 to TRBJ2-1. Being an ORF, TRBV23-1 has a function that is uncertain. This CDR3 has 13 amino acids. No nucleotide data were recorded. The CDR3 is CASSQYSLGKQFF.

This clone shows up as medium-sized by frequency. The chain couples TRBV6-1 to TRBJ2-3; the D call of TRBD2 rests on TCRdb alone, since no DNA is present to check it. The CDR3 consists of 17 residues. DNA for this receptor is not on file. Germline assignment: CDR1 MNHNS and CDR2 SASEGT. CDR3: CASSETPTSGGTDTQYF.

This clone is medium-sized by frequency. The chain links TRBV19 to TRBJ2-7; TCRdb proposes TRBD2, but this gene call is untestable without DNA. This CDR3 region has 15 residues. DNA is not on record. Germline V gene data show CDR1 as LNHDA and CDR2 as SQIVND (reference sequence). The chain's CDR3 is CASSKSGSSSYEQYF.

Judged by frequency, this clone is medium-sized. The chain is built from TRBV18 and TRBJ1-2; TCRdb's D call of TRBD1 is untestable without DNA. CDR3 length: 15 residues. Nucleotide data are not available. Germline V gene sequence: CDR1 KGHSH, CDR2 LQKENI. The CDR3 is CASSPDRKVRYGYTF.

By frequency, this clone registers medium-sized (0.01 to 0.1%). The chain carries TRBV19 and TRBJ2-7; TCRdb's assignment of TRBD1 cannot be checked, as there is no DNA. CDR1 LNHDA and CDR2 SQIVND come from the germline V gene (reference sequence). The CDR3 runs to 15 residues. The DNA sequence is not available. CDR3 protein: CASSIPHSYSYEQYF.